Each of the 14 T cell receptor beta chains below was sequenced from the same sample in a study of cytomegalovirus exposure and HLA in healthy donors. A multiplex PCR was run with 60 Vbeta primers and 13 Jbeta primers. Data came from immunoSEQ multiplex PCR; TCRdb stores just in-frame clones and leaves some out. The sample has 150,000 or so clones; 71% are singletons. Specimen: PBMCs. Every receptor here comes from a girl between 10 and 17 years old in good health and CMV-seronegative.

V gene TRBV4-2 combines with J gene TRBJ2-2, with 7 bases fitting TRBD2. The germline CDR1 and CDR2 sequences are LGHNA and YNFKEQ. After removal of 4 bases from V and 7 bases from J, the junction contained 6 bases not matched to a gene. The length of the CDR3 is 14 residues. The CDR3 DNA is TGTGCCAGCAGCCCGGGACTACCCAACGGGGAGCTGTTTTTT. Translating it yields CASSPGLPNGELFF.

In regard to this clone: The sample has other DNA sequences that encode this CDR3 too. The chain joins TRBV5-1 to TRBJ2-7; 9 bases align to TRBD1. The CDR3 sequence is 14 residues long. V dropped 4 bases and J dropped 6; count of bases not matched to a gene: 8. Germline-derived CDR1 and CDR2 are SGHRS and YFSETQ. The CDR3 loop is CASSLGQGWSEQYF. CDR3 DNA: TGCGCCAGCAGCCTCGGACAGGGGTGGAGCGAGCAGTACTTC. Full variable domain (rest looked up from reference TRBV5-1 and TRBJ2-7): KAGVTQTPRYLIKTRGQQVTLSCSPISGHRSVSWYQQTPGQGLQFLFEYFSETQRNKGNFPGRFSGRQFSNSRSEMNVSTLELGDSALYLCASSLGQGWSEQYFGPGTRLTVT.

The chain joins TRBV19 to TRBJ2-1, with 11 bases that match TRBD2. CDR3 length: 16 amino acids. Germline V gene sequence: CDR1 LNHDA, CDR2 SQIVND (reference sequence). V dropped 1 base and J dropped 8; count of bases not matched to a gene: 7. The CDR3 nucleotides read TGTGCCAGTAGTATAGGGGCTAGCGGGGGGTCGGATGAGCAGTTCTTC. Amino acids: CASSIGASGGSDEQFF.

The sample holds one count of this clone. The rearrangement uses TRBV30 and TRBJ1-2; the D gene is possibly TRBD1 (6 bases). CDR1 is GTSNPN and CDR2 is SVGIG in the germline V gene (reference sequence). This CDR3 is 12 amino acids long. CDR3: CAVDRTDYGYTF. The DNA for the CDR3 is TGTGCAGTAGACAGGACAGACTATGGCTACACCTTC.

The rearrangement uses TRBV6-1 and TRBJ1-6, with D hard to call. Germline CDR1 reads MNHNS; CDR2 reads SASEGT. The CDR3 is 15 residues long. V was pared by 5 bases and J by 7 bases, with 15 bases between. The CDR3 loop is CASSPSAGLNSPLHF. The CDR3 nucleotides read TGTGCCAGCAGTCCCTCCGCGGGTTTAAATTCACCCCTCCACTTT.

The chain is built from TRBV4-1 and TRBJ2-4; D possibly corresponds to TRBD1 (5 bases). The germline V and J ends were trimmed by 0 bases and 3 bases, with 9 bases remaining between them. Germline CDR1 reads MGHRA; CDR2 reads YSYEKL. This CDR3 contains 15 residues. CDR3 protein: CASSQEGVSKNIQYF. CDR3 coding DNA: TGCGCCAGCAGCCAAGAAGGGGTGAGCAAAAACATTCAGTACTTC.

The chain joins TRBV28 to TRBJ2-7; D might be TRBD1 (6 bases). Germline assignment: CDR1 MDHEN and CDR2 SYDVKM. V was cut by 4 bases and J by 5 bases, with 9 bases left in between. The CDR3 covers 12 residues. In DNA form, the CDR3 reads TGTGCCAGCAGTTCGAACAGGGACGAGCAGTACTTC. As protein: CASSSNRDEQYF.

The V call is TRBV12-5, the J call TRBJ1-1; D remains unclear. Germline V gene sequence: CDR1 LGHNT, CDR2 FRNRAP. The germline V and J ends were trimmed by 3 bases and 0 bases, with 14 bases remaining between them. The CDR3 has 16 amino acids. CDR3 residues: CASGFARLGVNTEAFF. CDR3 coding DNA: TGTGCTAGTGGTTTTGCTCGGCTCGGGGTGAACACTGAAGCTTTCTTT.

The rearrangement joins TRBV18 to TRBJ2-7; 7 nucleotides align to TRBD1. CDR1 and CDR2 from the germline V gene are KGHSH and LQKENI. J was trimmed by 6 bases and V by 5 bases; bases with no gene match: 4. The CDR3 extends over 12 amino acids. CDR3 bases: TGTGCCAGCTCAATCGCAGGGGGCGAGCAGTACTTC. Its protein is CASSIAGGEQYF.

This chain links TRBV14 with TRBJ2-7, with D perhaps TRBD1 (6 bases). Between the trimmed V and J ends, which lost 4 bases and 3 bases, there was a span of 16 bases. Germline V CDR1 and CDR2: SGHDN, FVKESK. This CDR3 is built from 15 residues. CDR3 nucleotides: TGTGCCAGCAGCCCCCGGCGCCGAGGGGGCTACGAGCAGTACTTC. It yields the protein CASSPRRRGGYEQYF.

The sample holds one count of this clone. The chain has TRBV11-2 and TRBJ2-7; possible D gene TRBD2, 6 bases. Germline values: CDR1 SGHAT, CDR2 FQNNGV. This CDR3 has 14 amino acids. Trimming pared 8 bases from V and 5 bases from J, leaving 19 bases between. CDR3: CASAPGRRGHEQYF. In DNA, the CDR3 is TGTGCCAGCGCCCCCGGGCGGCGGGGCCACGAGCAGTACTTC.

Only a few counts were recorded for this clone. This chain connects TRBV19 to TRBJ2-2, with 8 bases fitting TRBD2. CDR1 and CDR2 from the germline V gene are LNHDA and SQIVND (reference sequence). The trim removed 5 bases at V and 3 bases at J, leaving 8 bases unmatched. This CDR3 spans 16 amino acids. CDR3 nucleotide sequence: TGTGCCAGTAGTTTCTTCGGGGGGGCCGACACCGGGGAGCTGTTTTTT. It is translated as CASSFFGGADTGELFF.

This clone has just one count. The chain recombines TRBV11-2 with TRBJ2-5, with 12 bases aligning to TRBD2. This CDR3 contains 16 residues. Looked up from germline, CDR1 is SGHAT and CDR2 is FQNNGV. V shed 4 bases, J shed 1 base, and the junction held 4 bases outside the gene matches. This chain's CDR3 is CASSYTSGGTQETQYF. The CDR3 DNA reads TGTGCCAGCAGCTATACTAGCGGGGGGACCCAAGAGACCCAGTACTTC.

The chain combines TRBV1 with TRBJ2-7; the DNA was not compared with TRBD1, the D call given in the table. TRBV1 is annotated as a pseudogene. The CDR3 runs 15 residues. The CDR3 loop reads CTSSQVAGWFYEQYF. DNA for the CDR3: TGCACCAGCAGCCAAGTGGCAGGGTGGTTCTACGAGCAGTACTTC.